These T cell receptor beta chains were read from a single sample in a study of response to subunit inactivated influenza vaccine. TCRdb re-analysed the RT-PCR reads in MiXCR, keeping a single row per CDR3 protein. The sample has hundreds of thousands of distinct CDR3 sequences, approximately 7.7% seen once. The specimen was PBMCs from blood, collected around 25 months after vaccination. Every receptor here comes from a man between 50 and 75 years old who received an inactivated influenza vaccine. The CDR3 runs from the conserved cysteine through the conserved F or W. The D gene is left open where the match is weak. For some rows the clone size is stated as once, few or many, or as a class when expanded; others skip it.

>TRBV20-1|NA|many|TRBJ1-1
TGCAGTGCTAGATTCAGGGGCGCAATTTTTGAAGCTTTCTTT
CSARFRGAIFEAFF
>TRBV7-8|NA|few|TRBJ2-2
TGTGCCAGCGGTCCCGGCGGGGTCACCGGGGAGCTGTTTTTT
CASGPGGVTGELFF
>TRBV4-3|NA|few|TRBJ2-2
TGCGCCAGCAGCCAATCGGCGGCCATGAACACCGGGGAGCTGTTTTTT
CASSQSAAMNTGELFF
>TRBV9|NA|many|TRBJ2-7
TGTGCCAGCAGCGTAGAGCTCTCCTACGAGCAGTACTTC
CASSVELSYEQYF
>TRBV5-5|TRBD1|few|TRBJ2-7
TGTGCCAGCAGCTTGGAGGGACAGGGTTTTTACGAGCAGTACTTC
CASSLEGQGFYEQYF
>TRBV19|NA|NA|TRBJ2-2
TGTGCCAGTAGGACCGGACAGAAGAACACCGGGGAGCTGTTTTTT
CASRTGQKNTGELFF
>TRBV11-2|NA|few|TRBJ1-2
TGTGCCAGCAGCAACGGACAGCTGCTGGGCTATGGCTACACCTTC
CASSNGQLLGYGYTF
>TRBV4-1|NA|few|TRBJ2-1
TGCGCCAGCAGCCTTATCGATGTCGGGGGCGAGCAGTTCTTC
CASSLIDVGGEQFF
>TRBV10-3|NA|NA|TRBJ1-4
TGTGCCATCAGTGAGTCGATAATGTCCCCAGGAACTAATGAAAAACTGTTTTTT
CAISESIMSPGTNEKLFF
>TRBV15|NA|many|TRBJ1-1
TGTGCCACCAGCAGAGATCTGGCAGGGAACACTGAAGCTTTCTTT
CATSRDLAGNTEAFF
>TRBV28|NA|many|TRBJ1-3
TGTGCCAGCAGTCCACCCCGGGTGGGTGGAAACACCATATATTTT
CASSPPRVGGNTIYF
>TRBV20-1|NA|many|TRBJ1-3
TGCAGTGCTAGAGATCGGAACTCTGGAAACACCATATATTTT
CSARDRNSGNTIYF
>TRBV19|TRBD2|many|TRBJ2-2
TGTGCCAGTAGTACTGTTGGGACTAGCGGGCGTGGGGAGCTGTTTTTT
CASSTVGTSGRGELFF
>TRBV4-2|TRBD2|NA|TRBJ2-3
TGTGCCAGCAGCCCGGCGCCTAGCGGAAACACAGATACGCAGTATTTT
CASSPAPSGNTDTQYF
>TRBV12-3/TRBV12-4|NA|many|TRBJ2-6
TGTGCCAGCAGTTTGCAGGGTTCTGGGGCCAACGTCCTGACTTTC
CASSLQGSGANVLTF
>TRBV20-1|TRBD1|many|TRBJ2-5
TGCAGTGCCTTGCTCCCCCAGGGGGAAGAGACCCAGTACTTC
CSALLPQGEETQYF
>TRBV2|TRBD2|few|TRBJ2-1
TGTGCCACGGAAGAACTAGCGGGGGGTGCCTACAATGAGCAGTTCTTC
CATEELAGGAYNEQFF
>TRBV5-1|NA|few|TRBJ2-1
TGCGCCAGCAGCTTGGCGGTCGGGCCATACAATGAGCAGTTCTTC
CASSLAVGPYNEQFF
>TRBV7-7|TRBD2|NA|TRBJ2-3
TGTGCTAGCAGCTTAGAACGGGGGGGCACAGATACGCAGTATTTT
CASSLERGGTDTQYF
>TRBV20-1|NA|many|TRBJ1-5
TGCAGTGCTAGAGACAGGGTCTCCAATCAGCCCCAGCATTTT
CSARDRVSNQPQHF
>TRBV6-1|TRBD2|NA|TRBJ2-3
TGTGCCAGCAAGGAGCGGGGGAGCACAGATACGCAGTATTTT
CASKERGSTDTQYF
>TRBV5-1|NA|few|TRBJ2-3
TGCGCCAGCAGCTTGGTGGTACCAGATACGCAGTATTTT
CASSLVVPDTQYF
>TRBV20-1|TRBD2|few|TRBJ2-1
TGCAGTGCTAGCCAACCGGGACTAGCGGGTGGAAATAGGTTCTTC
CSASQPGLAGGNRFF
>TRBV3-1|TRBD2|NA|TRBJ2-7
TGTGCCAGCAGCCAAGATTCTAGCGGCGCCTACGAGCAGTACTTC
CASSQDSSGAYEQYF
>TRBV18|NA|few|TRBJ2-1
TGTGCCAGCTCACCACCGCTGCGATCGCGCGGAGGGAATGAGCAGTTCTTC
CASSPPLRSRGGNEQFF
>TRBV5-1|NA|few|TRBJ2-1
TGCGCCAGCAGTCTACGACAGGGATCCGGCGGGATCTATGAGCAGTTCTTC
CASSLRQGSGGIYEQFF
>TRBV14|NA|NA|TRBJ2-1
TGTGCCAGCAGCCAACTAGGCCTTGGGGACTATGAGCAGTTCTTC
CASSQLGLGDYEQFF
>TRBV30|NA|NA|TRBJ2-3
TGTGCCTGGTCCCTGGGGAGAACGCAGTATTTT
CAWSLGRTQYF
>TRBV12-3/TRBV12-4|NA|few|TRBJ1-1
TGTGCCAGCAGTTTATTGACGGACACTGAAGCTTTCTTT
CASSLLTDTEAFF
>TRBV7-2|NA|NA|TRBJ2-7
TGTGCCAGCAGCATTAGTCGGGATCACGACGAGCAGTACTTC
CASSISRDHDEQYF
>TRBV5-1|TRBD1|many|TRBJ2-7
TGCGCCAGCAGCTTGGGACAGGGAAGTGACGAGCAGTACTTC
CASSLGQGSDEQYF
>TRBV11-2|NA|few|TRBJ2-5
TGTGCCAGCAGCTTAGACACCAACTCGGGGACCCAGTACTTC
CASSLDTNSGTQYF
>TRBV5-1|TRBD2|NA|TRBJ2-7
TGCGCCAGCAGCTTGGCCCCAGCGGGGTCCTACGAGCAGTACTTC
CASSLAPAGSYEQYF
>TRBV28|NA|NA|TRBJ2-7
TGTGCCAGCAGTTCCACCTTCCGGGGCCACCCCTACGAGCAGTACTTC
CASSSTFRGHPYEQYF
>TRBV28|NA|few|TRBJ2-2
TGTGCCAGCAGTTTATTGATCGCTGCGAACACCGGGGAGCTGTTTTTT
CASSLLIAANTGELFF
>TRBV20-1|NA|few|TRBJ1-1
TGCAGTGCTAGAGATCGGCAGGTGGGGTCGGTAGGCACTGAAGCTTTCTTT
CSARDRQVGSVGTEAFF
>TRBV6-2/TRBV6-3|NA|few|TRBJ2-1
TGTGCCAGCAGCCGATACCCGGTGCGGGACCAGCAGTTCTTC
CASSRYPVRDQQFF
>TRBV5-1|NA|many|TRBJ2-7
TGCGCCAGCAGCTATAGATATGGACAGTCCCATACCTACGAGCAGTACTTC
CASSYRYGQSHTYEQYF
>TRBV5-1|NA|NA|TRBJ2-1
TGCGCCAGCAGCTTGGCCACAGGAAGCCGTTACAATGAGCAGTTCTTC
CASSLATGSRYNEQFF
>TRBV7-9|NA|NA|TRBJ2-7
TGTGCCAGCAGCTTACAAGGGGGTACCTACGAGCAGTACTTC
CASSLQGGTYEQYF
>TRBV5-1|TRBD1|many|TRBJ2-1
TGCGCCAGCAGCTTACTTCCAGGGGGCGCAACGACGGATGAGCAGTTCTTC
CASSLLPGGATTDEQFF
>TRBV6-2/TRBV6-3|NA|few|TRBJ2-5
TGTGCCAGCAGGAAGACAGGGACCCAGTACTTC
CASRKTGTQYF
>TRBV5-1|NA|few|TRBJ2-1
TGCGCCAGCAGCTTGGGGGGCATGGGGGTCTATAATGAGCAGTTCTTC
CASSLGGMGVYNEQFF
>TRBV29-1|NA|many|TRBJ1-1
TGCAGCGTCTCGTGGGCCGGCACTGAAGCTTTCTTT
CSVSWAGTEAFF
>TRBV10-3|TRBD2|NA|TRBJ2-1
TGTGCCATCAGTGAGGGACTAGCGGGGGGGGGCAATGAGCAGTTCTTC
CAISEGLAGGGNEQFF
>TRBV6-2/TRBV6-3|NA|few|TRBJ2-4
TGTGCCAGCAGTTACTCGATAAGCGGGAGACAGGGGATCAACAAAAACATTCAGTACTTC
CASSYSISGRQGINKNIQYF
>TRBV6-2/TRBV6-3|TRBD1|few|TRBJ1-1
TGTGCCAGCAGTTACATAGGACAGGGGGCCACTGAAGCTTTCTTT
CASSYIGQGATEAFF
>TRBV2|NA|NA|TRBJ2-6
TGTGCCAGCAGTGAAGCTAGGACAGTTACAAGCTCTGGGGCCAACGTCCTGACTTTC
CASSEARTVTSSGANVLTF
>TRBV7-8|NA|few|TRBJ2-1
TGTGCCAGCAGCCCCTCGGGGTCCCGCGGCTCCTACAATGAGCAGTTCTTC
CASSPSGSRGSYNEQFF
>TRBV5-6|NA|many|TRBJ2-7
TGTGCCAGCACCGACGGGACCATAACCTCTGAGCAGTACTTC
CASTDGTITSEQYF
>TRBV7-8|NA|many|TRBJ2-7
TGTGCCAGCAGCTTTGCCAGGGAGCACGAGCAGTACTTC
CASSFAREHEQYF
>TRBV7-9|NA|NA|TRBJ2-3
TGTGCCAGCAGCGCCAAAGGCGTAGATACGCAGTATTTT
CASSAKGVDTQYF
>TRBV29-1|NA|NA|TRBJ2-7
TGCAGCGTTGAAGATCACCAGCGAGCCTACGAGCAGTACTTC
CSVEDHQRAYEQYF
>TRBV14|NA|NA|TRBJ2-1
TGTGCCAGCAGCCAAGCCAGTACAGGGACCAATGAGCAGTTCTTC
CASSQASTGTNEQFF